A single sample is the source of the 7 T cell receptor beta chains below, sequenced in a study of neurological immune-mediated disorders. MiXCR was run by TCRdb on the 5' RACE reads, yielding one entry per CDR3 protein. The sample yields fewer than 40,000 distinct CDR3 sequences, around 5% seen once. Material for sequencing was CD4+ T cells from blood. These receptors came from a man aged 18 to 29 in good health.

This clonotype was observed at least ten times. This rearrangement joins TRBV20-1 to TRBJ2-3; tentatively, D is TRBD2 (6 bases). The CDR3 runs 14 residues. In germline, CDR1 is DFQATT, CDR2 SNEGSKA (reference sequence). V was cut by 2 bases and J by 1 base, with 10 bases left in between. The CDR3 sequence: CSARWPGGTDTQYF. The CDR3 nucleotides read TGCAGTGCTAGATGGCCGGGGGGCACAGATACGCAGTATTTT.

This clonotype occurred many times. The chain has TRBV7-8 and TRBJ2-5; D remains ambiguous. Germline CDR1 reads SGHVS; CDR2 reads FQNEAQ. V dropped 3 bases and J dropped 2 bases, with 13 bases sitting between them. This CDR3 contains 15 residues. The CDR3 reads CASSFYRDGQETQYF. DNA of the CDR3: TGTGCCAGCAGCTTTTACCGCGACGGACAAGAGACCCAGTACTTC.

This clonotype was recorded at least ten times. This sequence joins TRBV29-1 and TRBJ1-1; possible D gene TRBD1, 6 bases. The CDR3 runs to 13 residues. Trimming cost V 4 bases and J 0 bases, with 9 bases left between them. In germline, CDR1 is SQVTM, CDR2 ANQGSEA. Here the CDR3 reads CSVGQVMNTEAFF. The CDR3 DNA sequence: TGCAGCGTTGGACAGGTAATGAACACTGAAGCTTTCTTT.

This clonotype was observed at least ten times. The chain combines TRBV20-1 with TRBJ2-2; 11 bases match TRBD2. The CDR3 loop spans 14 amino acids. From germline, CDR1 is DFQATT and CDR2 SNEGSKA (reference sequence). J lost 7 bases, V lost 5 bases, and 6 bases had no gene match. Here the CDR3 reads CSALSGGEVGELFF. CDR3 sequence (DNA): TGCAGTGCTCTTAGCGGGGGGGAAGTCGGGGAGCTGTTTTTT.

In its sample, this clonotype was seen many times. The J gene is TRBJ2-1, the V gene TRBV20-1, with 12 bases that match TRBD1. There are 14 residues in the CDR3. Germline loops: CDR1 DFQATT, CDR2 SNEGSKA (reference sequence). The CDR3 loop is CSGGQGAGVNEQFF. CDR3 in DNA: TGCAGCGGGGGACAGGGGGCGGGGGTCAATGAGCAGTTCTTC.

This clonotype showed up many times. The V and J genes are TRBV7-2 and TRBJ1-2; maybe TRBD1 (5 bases). Germline-derived CDR1 and CDR2 are SGHTA and FQGNSA. The CDR3 is made up of 14 amino acids. V dropped 11 bases and J dropped 4 bases, with 20 bases sitting between them. CDR3 sequence: CASQRVGTFYGYTF. As DNA, the CDR3 is TGTGCCTCCCAACGGGTGGGGACGTTCTATGGCTACACCTTC.

This clonotype has a count of ten or more. A much larger clone is a single base away; this may be a read error. The V and J genes are TRBV6-5 and TRBJ1-4, with 10 nucleotides matching TRBD1. Germline CDR1 MNHEY, CDR2 SVGAGI. This CDR3 spans 17 amino acids. CDR3 nucleotide sequence: TGTGTCAGCTCTCGACAGGGGGCGGGGGCAACTAATGAAAAACTGTTTTTT. Its translation is CVSSRQGAGATNEKLFF.